Sequencing of this T cell receptor beta chain was carried out in a study of cytotoxic CD8 clonotypes in ibrutinib-treated CLL. For the study at large: Patient counts were 11 relapsed/refractory, under 16 treatment-naive and about 17 IGHV unmutated.

Repertoires were generated with immunoSEQ multiplex PCR, while TCRdb's copy carries only in-frame clones and drops some. Of around 70,000 clones in the sample, approximately 90% were seen once. The CDR3 spans 16 residues. Germline V gene lookup returns CDR1 SGDLS and CDR2 YYNGEE. Trimming removed 0 bases from V and 0 bases from J, with 12 bases in between. The material was PBMCs, obtained after 12 months of ibrutinib treatment. The chain is built from TRBV9 and TRBJ1-1; D uncertain. This TCR was recovered from a human donor with chronic lymphocytic leukemia. CDR3 residues: CASSVGSRPMNTEAFF. CDR3 nucleotides: TGTGCCAGCAGCGTAGGATCCCGCCCGATGAACACTGAAGCTTTCTTT. Combining the CDR3 with reference TRBV9 and TRBJ1-1 gives the whole variable domain DSGVTQTPKHLITATGQRVTLRCSPRSGDLSVYWYQQSLDQGLQFLIQYYNGEERAKGNILERFSAQQFPDLHSELNLSSLELGDSALYFCASSVGSRPMNTEAFFGQGTRLTVV.